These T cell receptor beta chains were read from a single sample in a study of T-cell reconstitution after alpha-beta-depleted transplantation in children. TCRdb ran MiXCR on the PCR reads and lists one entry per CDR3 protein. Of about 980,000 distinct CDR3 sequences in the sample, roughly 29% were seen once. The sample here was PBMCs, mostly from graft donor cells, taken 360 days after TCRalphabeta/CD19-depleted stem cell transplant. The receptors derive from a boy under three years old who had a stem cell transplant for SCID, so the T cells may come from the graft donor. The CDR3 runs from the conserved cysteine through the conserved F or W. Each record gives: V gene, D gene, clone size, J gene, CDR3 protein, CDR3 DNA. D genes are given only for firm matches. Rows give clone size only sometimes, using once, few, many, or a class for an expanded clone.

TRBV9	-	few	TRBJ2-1	CASSAQPIFWENEQFF	TGTGCCAGCAGCGCGCAACCGATCTTCTGGGAGAATGAGCAGTTCTTC
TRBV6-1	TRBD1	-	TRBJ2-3	CASRWTGASTDTQYF	TGTGCCAGCAGGTGGACAGGAGCTAGCACAGATACGCAGTATTTT
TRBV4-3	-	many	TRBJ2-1	CASSQDAGAAYNEQFF	TGCGCCAGCAGCCAAGATGCGGGGGCCGCCTACAATGAGCAGTTCTTC
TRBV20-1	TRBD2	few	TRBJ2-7	CSARELAGGPGEQYF	TGCAGTGCTAGGGAGCTAGCGGGGGGGCCGGGCGAGCAGTACTTC
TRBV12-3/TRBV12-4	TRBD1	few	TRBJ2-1	CASSPRTGGNYNEQFF	TGTGCCAGCAGTCCGCGGACAGGGGGGAACTACAATGAGCAGTTCTTC
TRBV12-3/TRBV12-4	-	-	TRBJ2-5	CASKGQNEETQYF	TGTGCCAGCAAGGGACAAAACGAAGAGACCCAGTACTTC
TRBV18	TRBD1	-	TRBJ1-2	CASSPYSQGPLYGYTF	TGTGCCAGCTCACCTTATTCACAGGGGCCTCTCTATGGCTACACCTTC
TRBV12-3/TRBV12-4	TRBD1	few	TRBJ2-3	CASSSTGPGTDTQYF	TGTGCCAGCAGTTCGACAGGGCCGGGCACAGATACGCAGTATTTT
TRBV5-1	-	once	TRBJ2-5	CASSFWAPRKKETQYF	TGCGCCAGCAGCTTTTGGGCACCTCGAAAGAAAGAGACCCAGTACTTC
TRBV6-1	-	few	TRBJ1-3	CASSERVYSGNTIYF	TGTGCCAGCAGCGAACGGGTATACTCTGGAAACACCATATATTTT
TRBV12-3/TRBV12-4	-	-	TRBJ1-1	CASSHFGDRPMNTEAFF	TGTGCCAGCAGTCATTTTGGTGACAGACCCATGAACACTGAAGCTTTCTTT
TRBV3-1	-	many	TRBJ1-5	CASSQLPSNQPQHF	TGTGCCAGCAGCCAACTGCCTAGCAATCAGCCCCAGCATTTT
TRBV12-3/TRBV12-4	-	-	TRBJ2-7	CASSFDLLDNEQYF	TGTGCCAGCAGTTTTGACCTTCTGGACAACGAGCAGTACTTC
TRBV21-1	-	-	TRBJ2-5	CASSKKEGAAQETQYF	TGTGCCAGCAGCAAAAAGGAAGGGGCCGCCCAAGAGACCCAGTACTTC
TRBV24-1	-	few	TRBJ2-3	CATSEPTGRDTQYF	TGTGCCACCAGTGAACCCACAGGGCGAGATACGCAGTATTTT
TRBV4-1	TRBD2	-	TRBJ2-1	CASSQETAGGYNEQFF	TGCGCCAGCAGCCAAGAAACGGCGGGGGGTTACAATGAGCAGTTCTTC
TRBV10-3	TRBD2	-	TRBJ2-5	CAISAPGRRETQYF	TGTGCCATCAGTGCGCCCGGGAGGCGAGAGACCCAGTACTTC
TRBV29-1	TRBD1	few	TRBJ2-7	CSVGRDRDAYEQYF	TGCAGCGTTGGCCGGGACAGGGATGCCTACGAGCAGTACTTC
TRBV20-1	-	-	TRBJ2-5	CSATRDPVGTQYF	TGCAGTGCCACCCGGGACCCGGTAGGGACCCAGTACTTC
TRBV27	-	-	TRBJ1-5	CASSLAGERNQPQHF	TGTGCCAGCAGTTTAGCCGGGGAGCGCAATCAGCCCCAGCATTTT
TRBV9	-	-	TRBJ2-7	CASSALGGADEQYF	TGTGCCAGCAGCGCTCTAGGGGGGGCGGACGAGCAGTACTTC
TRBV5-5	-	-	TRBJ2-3	CASSLESWLVQVTQYF	TGTGCCAGCAGCTTGGAGTCTTGGCTAGTTCAGGTTACGCAGTATTTT
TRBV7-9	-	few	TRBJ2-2	CASSFLGGGNTGELFF	TGTGCCAGCAGCTTCCTGGGCGGTGGGAACACCGGGGAGCTGTTTTTT
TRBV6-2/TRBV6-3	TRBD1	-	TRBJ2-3	CASSFPHGTASTDTQYF	TGTGCCAGCAGTTTTCCTCATGGGACAGCTAGCACAGATACGCAGTATTTT
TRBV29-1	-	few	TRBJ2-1	CSARGPLSEQFF	TGCAGCGCCCGAGGACCACTGAGTGAGCAGTTCTTC
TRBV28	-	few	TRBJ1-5	CASSRYNQPQHF	TGTGCCAGCAGCCGTTATAATCAGCCCCAGCATTTT
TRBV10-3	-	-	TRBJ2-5	CAISPTRGGETQYF	TGTGCCATCAGCCCCACTCGGGGTGGGGAGACCCAGTACTTC
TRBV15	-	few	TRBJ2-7	CATSPWGDYEQYF	TGTGCCACCAGCCCCTGGGGGGACTACGAGCAGTACTTC
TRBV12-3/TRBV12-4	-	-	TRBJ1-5	CASSRSTAQHF	TGTGCCAGCAGCCGCTCTACGGCCCAGCATTTT
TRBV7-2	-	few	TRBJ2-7	CASSQSTWTASREQYF	TGTGCCAGCAGCCAAAGTACCTGGACAGCTAGTCGGGAGCAGTACTTC
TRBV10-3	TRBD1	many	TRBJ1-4	CAISEGTANEKLFF	TGTGCCATCAGTGAGGGGACAGCTAATGAAAAACTGTTTTTT
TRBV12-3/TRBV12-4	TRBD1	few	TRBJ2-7	CASREGARSYEQYF	TGTGCCAGCAGAGAGGGGGCAAGGTCCTACGAGCAGTACTTC
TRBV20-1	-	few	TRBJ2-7	CSAEEAGQYF	TGCAGTGCAGAGGAGGCCGGGCAGTACTTC
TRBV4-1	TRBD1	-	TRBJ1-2	CASSFRDSSPVYPYGYTF	TGCGCCAGCAGCTTCCGGGACAGCAGCCCAGTATATCCCTATGGCTACACCTTC
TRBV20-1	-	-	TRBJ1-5	CSASVDRIVGQPQHF	TGCAGTGCTAGTGTTGACAGGATCGTAGGTCAGCCCCAGCATTTT
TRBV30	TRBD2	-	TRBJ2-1	CAWSDGTSGYNEQFF	TGTGCCTGGAGTGACGGGACTAGCGGCTACAATGAGCAGTTCTTC
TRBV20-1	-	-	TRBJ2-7	CSAEPGHQLSYEQYF	TGCAGTGCTGAGCCGGGACACCAACTATCCTACGAGCAGTACTTC
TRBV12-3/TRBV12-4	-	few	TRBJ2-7	CASTIGGAGYEQYF	TGTGCCAGCACCATAGGGGGGGCCGGATACGAGCAGTACTTC
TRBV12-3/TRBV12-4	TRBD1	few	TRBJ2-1	CASSPARGLDYNEQFF	TGTGCCAGCAGTCCCGCCAGGGGGCTCGACTACAATGAGCAGTTCTTC
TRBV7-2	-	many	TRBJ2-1	CASSFNSLNEQFF	TGTGCCAGCAGCTTCAATAGCCTCAATGAGCAGTTCTTC
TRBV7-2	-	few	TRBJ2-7	CASSSSTGGLREQYF	TGTGCCAGCAGCTCTTCGACCGGGGGTCTCCGCGAGCAGTACTTC
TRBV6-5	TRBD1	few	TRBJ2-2	CATNWGRQGDTGELFF	TGTGCCACCAATTGGGGGAGACAGGGTGACACCGGGGAGCTGTTTTTT
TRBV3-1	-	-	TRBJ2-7	CASSQGGDPEDHEQYF	TGTGCCAGCAGCCAAGGAGGGGACCCGGAGGACCACGAGCAGTACTTC
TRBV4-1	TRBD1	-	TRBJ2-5	CASSSIGTGGFQETQYF	TGCGCCAGCAGCTCAATAGGGACAGGGGGGTTCCAAGAGACCCAGTACTTC
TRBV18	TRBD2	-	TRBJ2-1	CASSPETSGGFFREQFF	TGTGCCAGCTCACCAGAGACTAGCGGGGGTTTTTTTCGGGAGCAGTTCTTC
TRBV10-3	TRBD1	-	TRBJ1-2	CAISVQGARGYGYTF	TGTGCCATTTCCGTGCAGGGGGCGCGGGGCTATGGCTACACCTTC
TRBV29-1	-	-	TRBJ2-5	CSAVTIQETQYF	TGCAGCGCCGTGACTATCCAGGAGACCCAGTACTTC
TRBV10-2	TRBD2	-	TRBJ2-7	CASSGLAGGPWEQYF	TGCGCCAGCAGCGGACTAGCGGGGGGGCCCTGGGAGCAGTACTTC